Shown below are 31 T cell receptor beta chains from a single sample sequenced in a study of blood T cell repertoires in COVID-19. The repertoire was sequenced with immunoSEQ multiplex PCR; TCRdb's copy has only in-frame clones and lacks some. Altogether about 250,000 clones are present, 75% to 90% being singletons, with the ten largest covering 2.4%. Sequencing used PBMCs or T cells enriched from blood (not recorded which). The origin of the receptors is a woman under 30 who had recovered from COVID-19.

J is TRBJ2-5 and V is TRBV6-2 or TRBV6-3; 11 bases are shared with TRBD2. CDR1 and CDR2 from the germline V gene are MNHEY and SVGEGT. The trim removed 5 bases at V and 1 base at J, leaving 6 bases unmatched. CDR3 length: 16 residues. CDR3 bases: TGTGCCAGCAGTCCCCCACTAGCGGGAGCCCAAGAGACCCAGTACTTC. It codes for CASSPPLAGAQETQYF.

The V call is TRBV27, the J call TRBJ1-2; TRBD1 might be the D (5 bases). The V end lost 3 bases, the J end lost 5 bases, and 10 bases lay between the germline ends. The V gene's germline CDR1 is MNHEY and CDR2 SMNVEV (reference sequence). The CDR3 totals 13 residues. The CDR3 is CASSFDSRYGYTF. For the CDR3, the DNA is TGTGCCAGCAGTTTCGACAGTCGGTATGGCTACACCTTC.

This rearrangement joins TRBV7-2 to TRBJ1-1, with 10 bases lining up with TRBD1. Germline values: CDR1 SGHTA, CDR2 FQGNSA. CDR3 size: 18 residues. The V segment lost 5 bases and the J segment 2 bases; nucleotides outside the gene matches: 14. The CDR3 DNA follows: TGTGCCAGCAGCGGACAGACAGGGGGCTTTATCTTTAACACTGAAGCTTTCTTT. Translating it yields CASSGQTGGFIFNTEAFF. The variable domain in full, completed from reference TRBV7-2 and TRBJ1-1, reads GAGVSQSPSNKVTEKGKDVELRCDPISGHTALYWYRQSLGQGLEFLIYFQGNSAPDKSGLPSDRFSAERTGGSVSTLTIQRTQQEDSAVYLCASSGQTGGFIFNTEAFFGQGTRLTVV.

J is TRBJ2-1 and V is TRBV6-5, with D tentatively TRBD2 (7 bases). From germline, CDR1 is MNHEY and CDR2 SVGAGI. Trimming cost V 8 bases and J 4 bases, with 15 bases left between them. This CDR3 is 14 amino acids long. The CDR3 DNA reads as TGTGCCAGCCTTCCGGGGGGCCATTACAATGAGCAGTTCTTC. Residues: CASLPGGHYNEQFF.

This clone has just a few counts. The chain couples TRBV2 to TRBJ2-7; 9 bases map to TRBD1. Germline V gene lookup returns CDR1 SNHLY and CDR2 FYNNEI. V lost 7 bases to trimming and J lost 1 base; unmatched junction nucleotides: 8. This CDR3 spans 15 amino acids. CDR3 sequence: CASKSGQGLSYEQYF. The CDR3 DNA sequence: TGTGCCAGCAAGAGCGGACAGGGGTTATCCTACGAGCAGTACTTC.

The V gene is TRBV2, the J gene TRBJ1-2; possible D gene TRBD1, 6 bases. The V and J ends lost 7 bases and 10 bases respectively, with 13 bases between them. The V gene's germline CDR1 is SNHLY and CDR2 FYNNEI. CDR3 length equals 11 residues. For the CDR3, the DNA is TGTGCCAGCAAGGCAGGGGTGAACTACACCTTC. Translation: CASKAGVNYTF.

In nucleotides, the CDR3 is TGTGCCAGCAGGGGACATTACTATGGCTACACCTTC. As protein: CASRGHYYGYTF. J is TRBJ1-2 and V is TRBV12-3 or TRBV12-4; D is perhaps TRBD1 (6 bases). V was clipped by 6 bases and J by 3 bases, with 8 bases between them. This CDR3 has 12 amino acids.

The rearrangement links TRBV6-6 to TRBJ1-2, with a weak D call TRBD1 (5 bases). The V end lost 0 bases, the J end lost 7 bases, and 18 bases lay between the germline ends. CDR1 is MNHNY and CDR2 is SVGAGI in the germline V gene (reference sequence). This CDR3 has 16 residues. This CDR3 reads CASSYSKTDPSRGYTF. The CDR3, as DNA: TGTGCCAGCAGTTACTCGAAGACAGACCCTAGTCGTGGCTACACCTTC.

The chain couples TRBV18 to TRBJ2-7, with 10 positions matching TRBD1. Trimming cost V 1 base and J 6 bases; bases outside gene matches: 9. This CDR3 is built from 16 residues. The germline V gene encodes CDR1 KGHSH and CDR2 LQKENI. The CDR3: CASSPQFGTGVGEQYF. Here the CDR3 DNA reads TGTGCCAGCTCACCACAATTTGGGACAGGGGTCGGCGAGCAGTACTTC.

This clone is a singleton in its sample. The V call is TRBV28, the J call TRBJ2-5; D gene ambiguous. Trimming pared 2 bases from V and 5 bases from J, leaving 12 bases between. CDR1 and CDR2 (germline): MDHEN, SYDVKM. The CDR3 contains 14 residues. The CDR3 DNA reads TGTGCCAGCAGTTTAACAGCCCGTCAGGAGACCCAGTACTTC. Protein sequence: CASSLTARQETQYF.

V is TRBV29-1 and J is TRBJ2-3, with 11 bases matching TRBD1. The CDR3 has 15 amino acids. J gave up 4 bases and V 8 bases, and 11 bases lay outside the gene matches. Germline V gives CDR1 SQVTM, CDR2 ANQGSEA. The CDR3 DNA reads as TGCAGCCTCCAGTGGGGACAGGGGGGTTCAGATACGCAGTATTTT. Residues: CSLQWGQGGSDTQYF.

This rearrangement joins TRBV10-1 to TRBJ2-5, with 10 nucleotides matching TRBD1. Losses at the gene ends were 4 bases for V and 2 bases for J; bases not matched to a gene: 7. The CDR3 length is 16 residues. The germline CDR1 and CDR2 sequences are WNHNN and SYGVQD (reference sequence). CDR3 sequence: CASSGSGTGEQETQYF. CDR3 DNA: TGCGCCAGCAGTGGTTCCGGGACAGGGGAACAAGAGACCCAGTACTTC.

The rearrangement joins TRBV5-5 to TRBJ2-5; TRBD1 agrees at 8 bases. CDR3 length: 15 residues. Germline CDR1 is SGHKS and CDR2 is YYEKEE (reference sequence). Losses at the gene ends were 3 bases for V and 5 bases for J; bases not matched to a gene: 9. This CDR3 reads CASSWGQVGVETQYF. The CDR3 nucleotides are TGTGCCAGCAGCTGGGGACAGGTGGGGGTGGAGACCCAGTACTTC.

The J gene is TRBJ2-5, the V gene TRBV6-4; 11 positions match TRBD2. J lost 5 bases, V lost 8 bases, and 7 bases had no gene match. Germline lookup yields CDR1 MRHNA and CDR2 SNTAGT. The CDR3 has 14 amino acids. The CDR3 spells CASRRLAGPETQYF. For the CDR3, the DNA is TGTGCCAGCCGGAGACTAGCGGGGCCTGAGACCCAGTACTTC.

The CDR3 DNA follows: TGTGCCAGCAGCTTGAGACAACCGAACACTGAAGCTTTCTTT. Translation: CASSLRQPNTEAFF. The chain links TRBV5-4 to TRBJ1-1; D remains ambiguous. Trimming removed 1 base at V and 1 base at J, with 8 bases between. The CDR3 runs 14 residues. Germline lookup yields CDR1 SGHNT and CDR2 YYREEE (reference sequence).

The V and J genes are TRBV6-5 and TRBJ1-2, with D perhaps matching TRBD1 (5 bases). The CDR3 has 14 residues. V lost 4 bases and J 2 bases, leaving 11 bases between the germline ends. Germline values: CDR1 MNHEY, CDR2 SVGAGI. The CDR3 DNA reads TGTGCCAGCAGTTTCTCACGGGGGAACTATGGCTACACCTTC. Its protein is CASSFSRGNYGYTF.

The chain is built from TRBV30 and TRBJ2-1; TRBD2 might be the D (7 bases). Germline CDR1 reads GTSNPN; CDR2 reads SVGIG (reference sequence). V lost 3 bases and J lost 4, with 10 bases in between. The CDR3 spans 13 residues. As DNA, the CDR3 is TGTGCCTGGAGCGCGGGGGCGTACAATGAGCAGTTCTTC. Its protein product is CAWSAGAYNEQFF. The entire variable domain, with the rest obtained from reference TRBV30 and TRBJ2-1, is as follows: SQTIHQWPATLVQPVGSPLSLECTVEGTSNPNLYWYRQAAGRGLQLLFYSVGIGQISSEVPQNLSASRPQDRQFILSSKKLLLSDSGFYLCAWSAGAYNEQFFGPGTRLTVL.

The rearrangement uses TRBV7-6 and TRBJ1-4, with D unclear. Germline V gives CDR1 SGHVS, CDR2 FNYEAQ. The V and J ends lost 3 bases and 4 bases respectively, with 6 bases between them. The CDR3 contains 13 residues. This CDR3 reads CASSFGVNEKLFF. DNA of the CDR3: TGTGCCAGCAGCTTCGGGGTTAATGAAAAACTGTTTTTT.

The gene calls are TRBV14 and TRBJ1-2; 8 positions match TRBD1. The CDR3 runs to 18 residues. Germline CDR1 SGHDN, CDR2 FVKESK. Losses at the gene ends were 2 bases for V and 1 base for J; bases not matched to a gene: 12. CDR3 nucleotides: TGTGCCAGCAGCCAATACGGGACAGGAAAACTTTTTAACTATGGCTACACCTTC. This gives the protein CASSQYGTGKLFNYGYTF.

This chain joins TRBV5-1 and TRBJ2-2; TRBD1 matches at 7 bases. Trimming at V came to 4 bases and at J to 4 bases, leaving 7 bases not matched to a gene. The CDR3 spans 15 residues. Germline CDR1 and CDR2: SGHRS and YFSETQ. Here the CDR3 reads CASSKIQGTTGELFF. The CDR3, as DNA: TGCGCCAGCAGCAAAATACAGGGGACCACCGGGGAGCTGTTTTTT. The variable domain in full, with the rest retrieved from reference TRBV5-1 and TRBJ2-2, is KAGVTQTPRYLIKTRGQQVTLSCSPISGHRSVSWYQQTPGQGLQFLFEYFSETQRNKGNFPGRFSGRQFSNSRSEMNVSTLELGDSALYLCASSKIQGTTGELFFGEGSRLTVL.

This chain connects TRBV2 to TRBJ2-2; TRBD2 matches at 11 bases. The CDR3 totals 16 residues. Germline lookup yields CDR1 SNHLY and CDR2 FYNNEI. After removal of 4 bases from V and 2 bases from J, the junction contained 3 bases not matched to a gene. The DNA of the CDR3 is TGTGCCAGCAGTGCTAGCGGGGGGCCCAACACCGGGGAGCTGTTTTTT. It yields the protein CASSASGGPNTGELFF.

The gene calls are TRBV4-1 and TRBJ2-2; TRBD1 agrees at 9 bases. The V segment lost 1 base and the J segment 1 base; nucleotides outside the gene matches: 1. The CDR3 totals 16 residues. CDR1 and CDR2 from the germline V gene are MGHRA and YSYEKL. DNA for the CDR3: TGCGCCAGCAGCCAAGCGGGACAGGGGAACACCGGGGAGCTGTTTTTT. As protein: CASSQAGQGNTGELFF.

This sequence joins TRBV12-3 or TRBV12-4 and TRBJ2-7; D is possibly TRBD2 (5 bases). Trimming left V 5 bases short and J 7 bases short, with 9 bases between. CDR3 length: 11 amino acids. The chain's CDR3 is CASSPGGEQYF. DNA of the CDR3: TGTGCCAGCAGTCCCGGAGGTGAGCAGTACTTC.

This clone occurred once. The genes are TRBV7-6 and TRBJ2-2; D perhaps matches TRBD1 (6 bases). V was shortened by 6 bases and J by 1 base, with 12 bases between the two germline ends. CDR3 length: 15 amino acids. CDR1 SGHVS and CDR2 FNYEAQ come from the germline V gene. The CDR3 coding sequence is TGTGCCAGCAGTTCTCGGGGACAGAACACCGGGGAGCTGTTTTTT. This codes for CASSSRGQNTGELFF.

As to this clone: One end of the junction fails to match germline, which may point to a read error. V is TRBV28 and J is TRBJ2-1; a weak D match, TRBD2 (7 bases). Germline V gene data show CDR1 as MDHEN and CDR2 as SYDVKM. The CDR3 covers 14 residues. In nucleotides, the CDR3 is TGTGCCAGCAGTATGGGGGGGGGCTACGATGAGCAGTTCTTC. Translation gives CASSMGGGYDEQFF.

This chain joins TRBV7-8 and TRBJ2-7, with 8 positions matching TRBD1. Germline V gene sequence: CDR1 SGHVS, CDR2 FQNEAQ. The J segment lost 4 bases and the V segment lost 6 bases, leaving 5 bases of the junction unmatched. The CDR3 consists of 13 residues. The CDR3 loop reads CASRQGGWYEQYF. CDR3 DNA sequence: TGTGCCAGCAGACAGGGGGGCTGGTACGAGCAGTACTTC. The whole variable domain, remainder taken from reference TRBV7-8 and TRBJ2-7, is GAGVSQSPRYKVAKRGQDVALRCDPISGHVSLFWYQQALGQGPEFLTYFQNEAQLDKSGLPSDRFFAERPEGSVSTLKIQRTQQEDSAVYLCASRQGGWYEQYFGPGTRLTVT.

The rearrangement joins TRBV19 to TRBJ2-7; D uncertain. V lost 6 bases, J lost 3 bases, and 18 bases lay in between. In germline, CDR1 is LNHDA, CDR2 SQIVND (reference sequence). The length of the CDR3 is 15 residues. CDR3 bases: TGTGCCAGTAGCACCACGATACAGCAATACTACGAGCAGTACTTC. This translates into CASSTTIQQYYEQYF.

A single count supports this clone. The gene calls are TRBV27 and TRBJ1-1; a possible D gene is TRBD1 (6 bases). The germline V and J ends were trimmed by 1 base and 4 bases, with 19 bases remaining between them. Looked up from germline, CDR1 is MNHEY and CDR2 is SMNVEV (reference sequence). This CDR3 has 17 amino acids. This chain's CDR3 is CASSLLSGAGSSTEAFF. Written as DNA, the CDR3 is TGTGCCAGCAGTTTATTATCAGGGGCAGGGTCTAGCACTGAAGCTTTCTTT.

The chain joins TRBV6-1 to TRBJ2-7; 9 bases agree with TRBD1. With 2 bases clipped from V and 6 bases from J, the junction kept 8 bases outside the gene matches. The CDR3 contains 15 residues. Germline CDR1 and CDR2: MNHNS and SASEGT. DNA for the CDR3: TGTGCCAGCAGTGAATCTGAGACAGGGGGGGTCGAGCAGTACTTC. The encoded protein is CASSESETGGVEQYF.

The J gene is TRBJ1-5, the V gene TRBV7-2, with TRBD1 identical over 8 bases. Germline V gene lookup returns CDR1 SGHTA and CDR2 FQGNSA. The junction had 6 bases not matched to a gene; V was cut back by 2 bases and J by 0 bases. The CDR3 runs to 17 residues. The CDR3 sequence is CASSLRTGRFSNQPQHF. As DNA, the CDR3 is TGTGCCAGCAGCTTAAGGACAGGGCGTTTTAGCAATCAGCCCCAGCATTTT.

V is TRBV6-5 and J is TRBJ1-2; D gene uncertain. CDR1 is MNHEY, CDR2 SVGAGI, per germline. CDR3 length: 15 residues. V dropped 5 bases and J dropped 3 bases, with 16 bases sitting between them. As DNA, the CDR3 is TGTGCCAGCAGTCCTAGGGCTTCCGGGGACTATGGCTACACCTTC. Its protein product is CASSPRASGDYGYTF.